Each of the 26 T cell receptor beta chains below was sequenced from the same sample in a study of early T cells in non-severe SARS-CoV-2 infection. MiXCR, applied by TCRdb to the 5' RACE reads, yields one record per CDR3 protein. The table includes 45,000 or so distinct CDR3 sequences, approximately 4% detected once. The source material was whole blood. The receptors derive from an adult who was a healthcare worker with PCR-confirmed SARS-CoV-2 infection or an uninfected control (not recorded which).

This clonotype occurred many times. This chain links TRBV19 with TRBJ1-1; TRBD1 is a possible D gene (5 bases). Germline loops: CDR1 LNHDA, CDR2 SQIVND (reference sequence). The CDR3 is 13 amino acids. Between the trimmed V and J ends, which lost 6 bases and 3 bases, there was a span of 11 bases. CDR3: CASRDTYHTEAFF. CDR3 nucleotides: TGTGCCAGTAGGGACACATACCACACTGAAGCTTTCTTT.

This clonotype was recorded many times. This rearrangement joins TRBV6-5 to TRBJ1-2, with 12 bases that match TRBD1. With V trimmed by 8 bases and J by 7 bases, 8 bases remained unmatched. Germline V gives CDR1 MNHEY, CDR2 SVGAGI. The CDR3 contains 14 residues. The DNA of the CDR3 is TGTGCCAGCCGCCTTGGGGACAGGGGGCCTGGCTACACCTTC. It specifies CASRLGDRGPGYTF.

This clonotype has a count of ten or more. The chain joins TRBV7-3 to TRBJ2-1; TRBD2 matches at 14 bases. The CDR3 has 18 amino acids. Unmatched junction bases numbered 5, after V lost 1 base and J lost 3 bases. Germline V CDR1 and CDR2: SGHTA, FQGTGA. The CDR3 spells CASSLNPGTSGSYNEQFF. The CDR3 bases are TGTGCCAGCAGCTTAAACCCCGGGACTAGCGGGAGCTACAATGAGCAGTTCTTC.

This clonotype was detected many times. This chain joins TRBV11-2 and TRBJ2-1, with a tentative D call TRBD1 (6 bases). Looked up from germline, CDR1 is SGHAT and CDR2 is FQNNGV. The CDR3 contains 12 residues. The V and J ends lost 2 bases and 7 bases respectively, with 6 bases between them. In DNA form, the CDR3 reads TGTGCCAGCAGCTTAACAGGGAATGAGCAGTTCTTC. Residues: CASSLTGNEQFF.

This clonotype was seen ten or more times. The genes are TRBV6-5 and TRBJ2-6; D is ambiguous. Germline V CDR1 and CDR2: MNHEY, SVGAGI. The CDR3 totals 14 residues. V was clipped by 7 bases and J by 3 bases, with 10 bases between them. CDR3 coding DNA: TGTGCCAGCACCGGCGGCAGTGGGGCCAACGTCCTGACTTTC. Encoded protein: CASTGGSGANVLTF.

This clonotype appeared many times. The genes are TRBV20-1 and TRBJ2-1; 11 bases align to TRBD1. The CDR3 spans 16 residues. The ends lost 6 bases at V and 5 bases at J; junction bases unmatched: 12. Germline V gene data show CDR1 as DFQATT and CDR2 as SNEGSKA (reference sequence). The CDR3 here is CSATDRGHGIDNEQFF. CDR3 sequence (DNA): TGCAGTGCCACGGACAGGGGGCACGGGATCGACAATGAGCAGTTCTTC.

This clonotype was detected many times. DNA for the CDR3: TGTGCCAGCAGCTTAGCGGCAGGGAACCCCTACGAGCAGTACTTC. Protein sequence: CASSLAAGNPYEQYF. The chain uses TRBV7-9 and TRBJ2-7; maybe TRBD1 (5 bases). The CDR3 is made up of 15 amino acids. V shed 0 bases and J shed 2 bases, with 11 bases lying between them. Germline lookup yields CDR1 SEHNR and CDR2 FQNEAQ (reference sequence).

This clonotype was seen ten or more times. The chain recombines TRBV7-2 with TRBJ2-7, with 10 bases lining up with TRBD1. With 5 bases clipped from V and 4 bases from J, the junction kept 8 bases outside the gene matches. The CDR3 covers 15 residues. The germline CDR1 and CDR2 sequences are SGHTA and FQGNSA. The CDR3 sequence: CASSHGTGDLYEQYF. Here the CDR3 DNA reads TGTGCCAGCAGCCACGGGACAGGGGATTTGTACGAGCAGTACTTC.

This clonotype was picked up many times. The chain couples TRBV12-3 or TRBV12-4 to TRBJ1-3, with D tentatively TRBD1 (6 bases). The CDR3 has 16 amino acids. Trimming took off 5 bases at V and 3 bases at J, with 17 bases between the two ends. Here the CDR3 reads CASSQEWGGYGNTIYF. The CDR3, as DNA: TGTGCCAGCAGTCAAGAGTGGGGGGGCTATGGAAACACCATATATTTT.

Ten or more counts support this clonotype. This chain connects TRBV7-3 to TRBJ2-7; D not certain. The CDR3 length is 15 residues. V lost 3 bases and J lost 0, with 12 bases in between. Germline lookup yields CDR1 SGHTA and CDR2 FQGTGA. CDR3 protein: CASSLTPSSSYEQYF. CDR3 bases: TGTGCCAGCAGCTTGACGCCCTCCTCCTCCTACGAGCAGTACTTC.

This clonotype was seen many times. The chain links TRBV5-1 to TRBJ2-7; the match to TRBD1 covers 8 bases. This CDR3 region has 16 residues. Trimming at V came to 0 bases and at J to 5 bases, leaving 10 bases not matched to a gene. Germline CDR1 is SGHRS and CDR2 is YFSETQ. CDR3 amino acids: CASSLGTGQGLNEQYF. Written as DNA, the CDR3 is TGCGCCAGCAGCTTGGGAACCGGACAGGGTTTAAACGAGCAGTACTTC.

This clonotype was picked up a small number of times. The genes are TRBV5-5 and TRBJ1-2; D call uncertain. V was pared by 1 base and J by 5 bases, with 9 bases between. Germline CDR1 is SGHKS and CDR2 is YYEKEE (reference sequence). The CDR3 is 13 residues long. CDR3 DNA: TGTGCCAGCAGCTTGCAGGTCGGGTATGGCTACACCTTC. This translates into CASSLQVGYGYTF.

This clonotype was detected ten times or more. This chain links TRBV7-9 with TRBJ2-1; perhaps TRBD2 as D (5 bases). The V gene's germline CDR1 is SEHNR and CDR2 FQNEAQ (reference sequence). The CDR3 sequence is 15 residues long. The V and J ends lost 5 bases and 5 bases respectively, with 16 bases between them. The CDR3 DNA is TGTGCCAGCAGCCCAACCGGGATTATGAACAATGAGCAGTTCTTC. Translating it yields CASSPTGIMNNEQFF. The entire variable domain, with the rest obtained from reference TRBV7-9 and TRBJ2-1, is as follows: DTGVSQNPRHKITKRGQNVTFRCDPISEHNRLYWYRQTLGQGPEFLTYFQNEAQLEKSRLLSDRFSAERPKGSFSTLEIQRTEQGDSAMYLCASSPTGIMNNEQFFGPGTRLTVL.

This clonotype came up a few times. The V call is TRBV28, the J call TRBJ1-1; 7 nucleotides match TRBD1. Germline V gene data show CDR1 as MDHEN and CDR2 as SYDVKM. The J segment lost 4 bases and the V segment lost 6 bases, leaving 14 bases of the junction unmatched. The CDR3 is 16 amino acids. The CDR3 sequence is CASSIRHWDSGTEAFF. CDR3 bases: TGTGCCAGCAGCATACGCCACTGGGACAGCGGCACTGAAGCTTTCTTT.

This clonotype was recorded at least ten times. J is TRBJ1-1 and V is TRBV7-9, with no clear D. This CDR3 contains 13 residues. CDR1 SEHNR and CDR2 FQNEAQ come from the germline V gene (reference sequence). The germline V and J ends were trimmed by 1 base and 5 bases, with 8 bases remaining between them. This chain's CDR3 is CASSLEVVTEAFF. The CDR3 DNA follows: TGTGCCAGCAGCTTAGAGGTGGTAACTGAAGCTTTCTTT.

This clonotype was observed many times. The chain links TRBV6-5 to TRBJ1-5, with D unresolved. The V end was cut by 0 bases, the J end by 7 bases, with 10 bases between. CDR3 length: 14 amino acids. Looked up from germline, CDR1 is MNHEY and CDR2 is SVGAGI. The CDR3: CASSYSRGRQPQHF. The DNA of the CDR3 is TGTGCCAGCAGTTACTCGAGAGGGAGACAGCCCCAGCATTTT.

The chain employs TRBV12-3 or TRBV12-4 and TRBJ2-7; 8 bases line up with TRBD2. This CDR3 has 13 residues. The J segment lost 4 bases and the V segment lost 7 bases, leaving 6 bases of the junction unmatched. This CDR3 reads CASTPAGEYEQYF. The CDR3 DNA follows: TGTGCCAGCACCCCAGCGGGAGAATACGAGCAGTACTTC.

This clonotype was observed many times. The rearrangement joins TRBV27 to TRBJ1-1; no clear D gene. The germline CDR1 and CDR2 sequences are MNHEY and SMNVEV (reference sequence). CDR3 length: 13 residues. Trimming pared 4 bases from V and 6 bases from J, leaving 12 bases between. CDR3 amino acids: CASSSAIFAEAFF. The CDR3 nucleotides are TGTGCCAGCAGTTCTGCGATCTTCGCTGAAGCTTTCTTT.

This clonotype was observed many times. The gene calls are TRBV5-1 and TRBJ2-1, with D unresolved. In germline, CDR1 is SGHRS, CDR2 YFSETQ. Trimming shortened V by 3 bases and J by 0 bases, and 10 bases separated the two germline ends. The CDR3 totals 15 residues. CDR3 sequence reads: CASSSGRSSYNEQFF. The CDR3 region has the DNA TGCGCCAGCAGCTCGGGTCGCAGCTCCTACAATGAGCAGTTCTTC.

This clonotype came up many times. The chain joins TRBV5-4 to TRBJ2-1; D call uncertain. The CDR3 sequence is 14 residues long. Trimming removed 6 bases from V and 2 bases from J, with 12 bases in between. In germline, CDR1 is SGHNT, CDR2 YYREEE (reference sequence). CDR3 DNA sequence: TGTGCCAGCACTGTGGACCCGGCCTACAATGAGCAGTTCTTC. It codes for CASTVDPAYNEQFF. The whole variable domain, remainder taken from reference TRBV5-4 and TRBJ2-1, is ETGVTQSPTHLIKTRGQQVTLRCSSQSGHNTVSWYQQALGQGPQFIFQYYREEENGRGNFPPRFSGLQFPNYSSELNVNALELDDSALYLCASTVDPAYNEQFFGPGTRLTVL.

This clonotype was recorded at least ten times. The genes are TRBV12-3 or TRBV12-4 and TRBJ2-1; D is ambiguous. Trimming shortened V by 3 bases and J by 8 bases, and 17 bases separated the two germline ends. This CDR3 region has 15 residues. In DNA, the CDR3 is TGTGCCAGCAGTTTTACTACTTCAAGGGTTCATGAGCAGTTCTTC. The encoded protein is CASSFTTSRVHEQFF.

This clonotype has ten or more counts. The chain couples TRBV5-6 to TRBJ1-6, with D tentatively TRBD1 (5 bases). CDR1 and CDR2 (germline): SGHDT, YYEEEE. The CDR3 spans 14 residues. Trimming stripped 0 bases from V and 7 bases from J, with 8 bases between. In nucleotides, the CDR3 is TGTGCCAGCAGCTTGGACAGGAGGAATTCACCCCTCCACTTT. Its translation is CASSLDRRNSPLHF.

This clonotype was counted at least ten times. This sequence joins TRBV12-3 or TRBV12-4 and TRBJ2-3, with D perhaps being TRBD1 or TRBD2 (5 bases each). The CDR3 runs to 16 residues. Trimming removed 4 bases at V and 1 base at J, with 15 bases between. The CDR3 loop is CASSSGGGSGTDTQYF. The CDR3 nucleotides read TGTGCCAGCAGTTCGGGTGGGGGATCTGGCACAGATACGCAGTATTTT.

This clonotype showed up many times. The chain carries TRBV6-6 and TRBJ1-2; D gene ambiguous. Germline assignment: CDR1 MNHNY and CDR2 SVGAGI (reference sequence). The length of the CDR3 is 15 residues. Trimming took 0 bases from V and 7 from J, leaving 15 bases between them. In DNA form, the CDR3 reads TGTGCCAGCAGTTACTCGAAGGACCCGCGGGGTGGCTACACCTTC. This codes for CASSYSKDPRGGYTF.

This clonotype was seen ten or more times. The V and J genes are TRBV14 and TRBJ2-5; D possibly corresponds to TRBD2 (5 bases). V dropped 0 bases and J dropped 4 bases, with 9 bases sitting between them. The germline V gene encodes CDR1 SGHDN and CDR2 FVKESK. The CDR3 length is 14 residues. The DNA for the CDR3 is TGTGCCAGCAGCCAAGAAGGGAGCGCAGAGACCCAGTACTTC. Its translation is CASSQEGSAETQYF. The variable domain in full, with the rest retrieved from reference TRBV14 and TRBJ2-5, is EAGVTQFPSHSVIEKGQTVTLRCDPISGHDNLYWYRRVMGKEIKFLLHFVKESKQDESGMPNNRFLAERTGGTYSTLKVQPAELEDSGVYFCASSQEGSAETQYFGPGTRLLVL.

A few counts support this clonotype. The chain combines TRBV12-3 or TRBV12-4 with TRBJ2-7, with TRBD2 identical over 9 bases. This CDR3 is built from 17 residues. J gave up 2 bases and V 6 bases, and 14 bases lay outside the gene matches. CDR3: CASSPLGAGGPTYEQYF. The CDR3 DNA reads TGTGCCAGCAGCCCCTTGGGGGCGGGAGGGCCGACCTACGAGCAGTACTTC.